This T cell receptor beta chain came from a study of blood T cells in healthy people across ages. Total RNA was extracted at no less than 5 micrograms per sample. In regard to this clonotype: Its antigen remains unknown.

PCR was performed a second time for about 7 to 12 cycles using a sample-barcoded 5' primer and a J-beta primer mix. Unique molecular identifiers of 12 random nucleotides labeled each cDNA. CDR3-containing paired-end reads numbered at least 3 million in each sample. TCRdb used MiXCR to reprocess the 5' RACE reads, holding one entry per CDR3 protein. This table has 780,000 or so distinct CDR3 sequences, around 50% appearing once. Per the germline V gene, CDR1 is SQVTM and CDR2 is ANQGSEA. The CDR3 extends over 13 amino acids. The study, taken as a whole, reports: Long-lived and aged donors differed, with more naive CD4+ cells and higher diversity in the long-lived.

This rearrangement joins TRBV29-1 to TRBJ2-7; 7 bases fit TRBD2. The DNA end is a closer match to TRBJ2-4, so the J assignment may be wrong. This receptor was taken from a man aged 35 to 55 in good health. Sequencing was performed on blood. CDR3 region: CSVEGAGVTIQYF. CDR3 in DNA: TGCAGCGTTGAAGGGGCGGGAGTAACCATTCAGTACTTC.